The 6 T cell receptor beta chains given below trace back to one sample, sequenced in a study of blood T cell repertoires in COVID-19. Here immunoSEQ multiplex PCR was the method, and the copy in TCRdb shows in-frame clones only, minus some. The data contain some 24,000 clones, roughly nine tenths of them seen just once; the ten biggest clones take up about 8.8%. Specimen: peripheral blood. These receptors were obtained from a man between 70 and 80 years old with acute or convalescent COVID-19.

The gene calls are TRBV5-1 and TRBJ1-2; perhaps TRBD1 as D (6 bases). This CDR3 has 14 amino acids. CDR1 is SGHRS and CDR2 is YFSETQ in the germline V gene. The V end was cut by 3 bases, the J end by 1 base, with 10 bases between. The CDR3 bases are TGCGCCAGCAGCTCGTCACAGGGTAACTATGGCTACACCTTC. It is translated as CASSSSQGNYGYTF. The entire variable domain, with the rest obtained from reference TRBV5-1 and TRBJ1-2, is as follows: KAGVTQTPRYLIKTRGQQVTLSCSPISGHRSVSWYQQTPGQGLQFLFEYFSETQRNKGNFPGRFSGRQFSNSRSEMNVSTLELGDSALYLCASSSSQGNYGYTFGSGTRLTVV.

The rearrangement uses TRBV10-1 and TRBJ2-1; 14 bases map to TRBD2. The CDR3 sequence is 16 residues long. In germline, CDR1 is WNHNN, CDR2 SYGVQD (reference sequence). Germline trimming cut 6 bases from V and 9 bases from J; bases unmatched to any gene: 10. The CDR3 coding sequence is TGCGCCAGCAGCCTCGGGACTAGCGGGAGAAGGGGTGAGCAGTTCTTC. Residues: CASSLGTSGRRGEQFF.

The chain recombines TRBV5-5 with TRBJ2-6, with 10 bases identical to TRBD1. Trimming at V came to 5 bases and at J to 1 base, leaving 9 bases not matched to a gene. Germline CDR1 and CDR2: SGHKS and YYEKEE (reference sequence). There are 18 residues in the CDR3. As DNA, the CDR3 is TGTGCCAGCAGAAAAGCGGACAGGGGGGGTTCTGGGGCCAACGTCCTGACTTTC. Its protein product is CASRKADRGGSGANVLTF.

In this sample, this clone turned up once. The chain recombines TRBV24-1 with TRBJ1-5, with D hard to call. The CDR3 contains 13 residues. CDR1 and CDR2 (germline): KGHDR, SFDVKD. The ends were cut back, 0 bases at V and 7 bases at J, with 6 bases in the middle. The CDR3 is CATSDLDRQPQHF. The CDR3 region has the DNA TGTGCCACCAGTGATTTGGATAGACAGCCCCAGCATTTT.

The rearrangement joins TRBV7-7 to TRBJ2-2, with 15 bases identical to TRBD2. V lost 5 bases, J lost 4 bases, and 8 bases stayed unmatched. Looked up from germline, CDR1 is SSHAT and CDR2 is FNYEAQ (reference sequence). The CDR3 length is 18 residues. The CDR3 loop reads CASSRGLAGGPSTGELFF. CDR3 bases: TGTGCCAGCAGCCGTGGACTAGCGGGGGGGCCCTCCACCGGGGAGCTGTTTTTT.

V is TRBV19 and J is TRBJ2-1, with TRBD2 identical over 11 bases. The CDR3 contains 20 residues. V shed 1 base, J shed 4 bases, and the junction held 15 bases outside the gene matches. Germline V gene sequence: CDR1 LNHDA, CDR2 SQIVND (reference sequence). The CDR3 reads CASSIVGRRLAGSGYNEQFF. The DNA of the CDR3 is TGTGCCAGTAGTATAGTGGGCAGAAGACTAGCGGGATCTGGGTACAATGAGCAGTTCTTC. The full variable domain, in which reference TRBV19 and TRBJ2-1 provide the parts outside the CDR3, is DGGITQSPKYLFRKEGQNVTLSCEQNLNHDAMYWYRQDPGQGLRLIYYSQIVNDFQKGDIAEGYSVSREKKESFPLTVTSAQKNPTAFYLCASSIVGRRLAGSGYNEQFFGPGTRLTVL.